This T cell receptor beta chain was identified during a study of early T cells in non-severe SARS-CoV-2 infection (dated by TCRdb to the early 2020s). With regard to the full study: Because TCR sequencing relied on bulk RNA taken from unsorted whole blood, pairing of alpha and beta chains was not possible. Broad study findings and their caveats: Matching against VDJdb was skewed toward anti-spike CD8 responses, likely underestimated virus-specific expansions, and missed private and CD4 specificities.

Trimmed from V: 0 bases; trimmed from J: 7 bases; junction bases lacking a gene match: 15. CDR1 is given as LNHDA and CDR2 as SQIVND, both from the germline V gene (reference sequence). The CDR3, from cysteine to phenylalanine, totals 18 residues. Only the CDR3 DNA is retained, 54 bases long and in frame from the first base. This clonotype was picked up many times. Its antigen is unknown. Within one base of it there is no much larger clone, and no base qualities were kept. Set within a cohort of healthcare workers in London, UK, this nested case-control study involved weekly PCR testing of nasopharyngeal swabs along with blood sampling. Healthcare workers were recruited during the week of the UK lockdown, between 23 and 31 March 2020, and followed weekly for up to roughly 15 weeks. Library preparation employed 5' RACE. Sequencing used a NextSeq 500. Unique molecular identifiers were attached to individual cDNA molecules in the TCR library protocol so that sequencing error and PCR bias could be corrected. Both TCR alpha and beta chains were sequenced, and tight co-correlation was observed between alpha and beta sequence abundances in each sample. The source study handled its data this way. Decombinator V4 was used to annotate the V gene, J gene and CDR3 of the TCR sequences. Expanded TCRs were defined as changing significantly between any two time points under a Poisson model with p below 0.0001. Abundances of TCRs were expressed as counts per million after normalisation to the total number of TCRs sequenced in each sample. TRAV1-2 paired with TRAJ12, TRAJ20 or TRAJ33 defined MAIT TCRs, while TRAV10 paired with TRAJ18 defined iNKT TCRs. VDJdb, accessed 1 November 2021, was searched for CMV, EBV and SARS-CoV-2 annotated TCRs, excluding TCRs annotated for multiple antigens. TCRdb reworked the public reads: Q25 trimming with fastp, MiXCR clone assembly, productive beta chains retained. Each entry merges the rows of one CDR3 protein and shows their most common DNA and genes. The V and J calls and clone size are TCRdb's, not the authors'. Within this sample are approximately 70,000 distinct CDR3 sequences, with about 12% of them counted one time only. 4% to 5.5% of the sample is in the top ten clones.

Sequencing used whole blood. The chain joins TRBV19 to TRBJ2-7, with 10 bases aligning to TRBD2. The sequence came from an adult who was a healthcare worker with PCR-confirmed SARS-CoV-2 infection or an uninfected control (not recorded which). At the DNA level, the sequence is TGTGCCAGTAGTATAGATAGTCTAGCGGGAGCCAGGCGGAAGGAGCAGTACTTC. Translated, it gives CASSIDSLAGARRKEQYF.